These T cell receptor beta chains were read from a single sample in a study of molecular identifiers for immune sequencing clone quantification. TCRdb re-analysed the PCR reads in MiXCR, keeping a single row per CDR3 protein. The data hold nearly 55,000 distinct CDR3 sequences, with more than 35% observed a single time. The sample was naive CD8+ T cells from blood, with Jurkat cell RNA spiked in. These receptors came from a human donor in good health. Some libraries in this study had Jurkat cell RNA spiked in. Both conserved end residues are part of each CDR3. D genes are given only for firm matches. Size tells how often a clone was seen (once, few, many) or the class of an expanded clone, and some rows leave it out.

j_call clone_size d_call cdr3_length v_call cdr3_nt cdr3_aa
TRBJ2-7 many TRBD2 13 TRBV7-9 TGTGCCGTTCAGCGGGAGGGCCTAAGGGAGCAGTACTTC CAVQREGLREQYF
TRBJ1-1 many - 13 TRBV5-1 TGCGCCAGCAGCCCGTTAGAAGAAGCTGAAGCTTTCTTT CASSPLEEAEAFF
TRBJ2-7 many TRBD1 13 TRBV9 TGTGCCAGCAGCCCAGGGGGTTCCTACGAGCAGTACTTC CASSPGGSYEQYF
TRBJ2-7 many - 14 TRBV4-3 TGCGCCAGCAGCCAAGCATGGACAGCGGGCGAGCAGTACTTC CASSQAWTAGEQYF
TRBJ2-1 few TRBD2 15 TRBV2 TGTGCCAGCAGCTACACTAGCGGGGCCTACAATGAGCAGTTCTTC CASSYTSGAYNEQFF
TRBJ1-1 many - 13 TRBV6-5 TGTGCCAGCAGTTATCGAAGGAACACTGAAGCTTTCTTT CASSYRRNTEAFF
TRBJ2-5 few TRBD2 15 TRBV28 TGTGCCAGCAGTCCCCCTACTAGCGGGCAAGAGACCCAGTACTTC CASSPPTSGQETQYF
TRBJ2-3 many - 15 TRBV25-1 TGTGCCAGCAGTGAAGTGGGGGGCGGCACAGATACGCAGTATTTT CASSEVGGGTDTQYF
TRBJ2-3 - TRBD2 16 TRBV6-2/TRBV6-3 TGTGCCAGCAGTCACGGACTAGCGGGAGCTCCAGATACGCAGTATTTT CASSHGLAGAPDTQYF
TRBJ2-5 - TRBD2 18 TRBV4-2 TGTGCCAGCAGCCAAGATACTAGCGGGAGCTCTGTGTGGGAGACCCAGTACTTC CASSQDTSGSSVWETQYF
TRBJ1-5 few - 15 TRBV6-5 TGTGCCAGCAGTTACTATGGCAGCCGCAATCAGCCCCAGCATTTT CASSYYGSRNQPQHF
TRBJ2-3 - TRBD1 16 TRBV10-3 TGTGCCATCAGTGAGTCCATCCTCAGGGGGCGAGATACGCAGTATTTT CAISESILRGRDTQYF
TRBJ1-2 - - 13 TRBV29-1 TGCAGCGTTGGCGAGTCAGGGTCTTATGGCTACACCTTC CSVGESGSYGYTF
TRBJ1-5 many - 13 TRBV16 TGTGCCAGCAGCCAATCCGGTAATCAGCCCCAGCATTTT CASSQSGNQPQHF
TRBJ2-5 few - 13 TRBV12-3/TRBV12-4 TGTGCCAGCAGGACGGGTGGCCAAGAGACCCAGTACTTC CASRTGGQETQYF
TRBJ2-7 few - 15 TRBV29-1 TGCAGCGTTGACGGTGTAGCGGAAAGCTCCTACGAGCAGTACTTC CSVDGVAESSYEQYF
TRBJ1-4 - TRBD1 16 TRBV24-1 TGTGCCACCAGTGATTCGAAGACAGGGGGAAATGAAAAACTGTTTTTT CATSDSKTGGNEKLFF
TRBJ2-7 - - 14 TRBV7-6 TGTGCCAGCAGCTTAGCGCTATGGCCCAGCGAGCAGTACTTC CASSLALWPSEQYF
TRBJ2-6 - - 24 TRBV28 TGTGCCAGCAGTCCCAAAATGATCGGCCTGGCGACTGGGGGCGCTTTTCGTGGGGCCAACGTCCTGACTTTC CASSPKMIGLATGGAFRGANVLTF
TRBJ2-1 - - 17 TRBV21-1 TGTGCCAGCACCGGGGGTATTCGGGAGCCGAACTACAATGAGCAGTTCTTC CASTGGIREPNYNEQFF
TRBJ1-4 many - 15 TRBV9 TGTGCCAGCAGCGTAGGAGGCAGGAGTAATGAAAAACTGTTTTTT CASSVGGRSNEKLFF
TRBJ2-2 - - 16 TRBV4-3 TGCGCCAGCAGCCAAGATGTGGCAGGGAAAACCGGGGAGCTGTTTTTT CASSQDVAGKTGELFF
TRBJ2-7 - - 11 TRBV11-2 TGTGCCAGCAGCCACGGGGGTGAGCAGTACTTC CASSHGGEQYF
TRBJ2-7 few TRBD1 15 TRBV27 TGTGCCAGCAGATTGCTAGGGGGCGCCGACTACGAGCAGTACTTC CASRLLGGADYEQYF
TRBJ2-3 many - 15 TRBV27 TGTGCCAGCAGTTTATTCGGAGACAGCACAGATACGCAGTATTTT CASSLFGDSTDTQYF